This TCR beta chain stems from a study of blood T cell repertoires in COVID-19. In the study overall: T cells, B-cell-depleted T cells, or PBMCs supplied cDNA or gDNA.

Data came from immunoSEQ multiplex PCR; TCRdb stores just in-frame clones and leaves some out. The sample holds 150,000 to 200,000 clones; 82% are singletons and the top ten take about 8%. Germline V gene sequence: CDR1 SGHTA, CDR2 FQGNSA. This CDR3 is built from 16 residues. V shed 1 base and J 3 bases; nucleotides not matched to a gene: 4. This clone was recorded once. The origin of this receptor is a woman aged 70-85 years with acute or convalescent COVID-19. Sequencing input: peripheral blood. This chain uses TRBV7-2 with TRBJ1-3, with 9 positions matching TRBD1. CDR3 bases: TGTGCCAGCAGCTTAGACAGGGGGCGGATTGGAAACACCATATATTTT. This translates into CASSLDRGRIGNTIYF.